Listed below are T cell receptor beta chains from one sample, sequenced in a study of response to subunit inactivated influenza vaccine. TCRdb reprocessed the RT-PCR reads via MiXCR and lists one record per CDR3 protein. The sample consists of over 450,000 distinct CDR3 sequences, 13% of them appearing once. The sample in question was PBMCs from blood, obtained roughly 46 days after vaccination. Receptors originate from a man aged 50 to 60 who received an inactivated influenza vaccine. Both conserved end residues are part of each CDR3. D genes are given only for firm matches. Clone sizes are given selectively: once, few, many, or a class where the clone is expanded.

V gene	clone size	J gene	D gene	CDR3 protein	CDR3 DNA
TRBV14	few	TRBJ2-5	NA	CASSLTSPLQETQYF	TGTGCCAGCAGCCTCACCAGTCCGTTACAAGAGACCCAGTACTTC
TRBV4-2	few	TRBJ2-1	TRBD2	CASSPDPLASIEQFF	TGTGCCAGCAGCCCTGACCCACTAGCGTCGATAGAGCAGTTCTTC
TRBV6-2/TRBV6-3	few	TRBJ1-1	NA	CASKSHQLGNTEAFF	TGTGCCAGCAAAAGTCACCAATTGGGGAACACTGAAGCTTTCTTT
TRBV6-1	many	TRBJ1-3	TRBD1	CATGDRAHSGNTIYF	TGTGCCACCGGGGACAGGGCCCACTCTGGAAACACCATATATTTT
TRBV6-1	few	TRBJ1-1	NA	CASIEGVLKTEAFF	TGTGCCAGCATCGAGGGCGTTTTGAAGACTGAAGCTTTCTTT
TRBV6-5	few	TRBJ2-7	NA	CASSYLGRGGSYEQYF	TGTGCCAGCAGTTATCTAGGCAGAGGGGGATCCTACGAGCAGTACTTC
TRBV9	NA	TRBJ2-1	NA	CASSVASDEQFF	TGTGCCAGCAGCGTAGCATCCGATGAGCAGTTCTTC
TRBV10-2	NA	TRBJ2-2	NA	CASSVWPETGELFF	TGCGCCAGCAGTGTGTGGCCAGAGACCGGGGAGCTGTTTTTT
TRBV5-5	NA	TRBJ2-7	TRBD1	CASSRGVSGQGYYEQYF	TGTGCCAGCAGCAGGGGTGTCTCGGGACAGGGGTATTACGAGCAGTACTTC
TRBV12-3/TRBV12-4	few	TRBJ1-1	TRBD1	CASSRQGAFTEAFF	TGTGCCAGCAGTCGGCAGGGGGCATTCACTGAAGCTTTCTTT
TRBV7-9	NA	TRBJ2-1	NA	CASSLEATAHYNEQFF	TGTGCCAGCAGCTTAGAAGCGACAGCACATTACAATGAGCAGTTCTTC
TRBV4-1	NA	TRBJ2-1	NA	CASSQAVHHEQFF	TGCGCCAGCAGCCAAGCCGTTCACCATGAGCAGTTCTTC
TRBV10-3	NA	TRBJ2-3	NA	CAISYSGTSTDTQYF	TGTGCCATCAGTTACTCCGGGACCTCGACAGATACGCAGTATTTT
TRBV12-3/TRBV12-4	many	TRBJ2-7	TRBD2	CASRLAGYEQYF	TGTGCCAGCAGACTAGCGGGATACGAGCAGTACTTC
TRBV28	NA	TRBJ2-5	NA	CASSFSPPTGGAQETQYF	TGTGCCAGCAGTTTCTCACCCCCCACAGGGGGGGCACAAGAGACCCAGTACTTC
TRBV20-1	many	TRBJ1-3	NA	CSAPQGNTIYF	TGCAGTGCTCCCCAAGGAAACACCATATATTTT
TRBV20-1	NA	TRBJ2-4	NA	CSEAVLAKNIQYF	TGCAGCGAGGCGGTACTAGCCAAAAACATTCAGTACTTC
TRBV29-1	many	TRBJ2-1	TRBD2	CSVDSGSYYNEQFF	TGCAGCGTGGACAGCGGGAGTTATTACAATGAGCAGTTCTTC
TRBV15	few	TRBJ2-4	TRBD2	CATSPPGTSENIQYF	TGTGCCACCAGTCCTCCGGGGACTAGCGAGAACATTCAGTACTTC
TRBV20-1	few	TRBJ1-2	NA	CSASEGRYYGYTF	TGCAGTGCTAGCGAGGGACGGTACTATGGCTACACCTTC
TRBV5-6	few	TRBJ1-2	NA	CASSLSGAVGYTF	TGTGCCAGCAGCTTATCAGGGGCGGTAGGCTACACCTTC
TRBV12-3/TRBV12-4	many	TRBJ1-1	NA	CASSGLVMNTEAFF	TGTGCCAGCAGTGGACTAGTCATGAACACTGAAGCTTTCTTT
TRBV5-1	many	TRBJ1-2	NA	CASSLDAGTNGYTF	TGCGCCAGCAGCTTGGATGCAGGGACAAATGGCTACACCTTC
TRBV7-9	few	TRBJ2-7	TRBD2	CASSFGGRAPYEQYF	TGTGCCAGCAGCTTCGGCGGGAGGGCCCCCTACGAGCAGTACTTC
TRBV20-1	few	TRBJ2-2	TRBD1	CSAYRGESGELFF	TGCAGTGCTTACAGGGGAGAGTCCGGGGAGCTGTTTTTT
TRBV5-5	NA	TRBJ2-2	NA	CASSLGFRLGVGELFF	TGTGCCAGCAGCTTGGGTTTCAGATTGGGGGTCGGGGAGCTGTTTTTT
TRBV18	NA	TRBJ2-6	NA	CASSPLSDSGANVLTF	TGTGCCAGCTCACCTCTCAGTGATTCTGGGGCCAACGTCCTGACTTTC
TRBV7-2	NA	TRBJ2-7	TRBD1	CASSTGTADYEQYF	TGTGCCAGCAGCACCGGGACAGCCGACTACGAGCAGTACTTC
TRBV5-1	many	TRBJ1-2	TRBD1	CASSLELTGNYGYTF	TGCGCCAGCAGCTTAGAGCTGACAGGGAACTATGGCTACACCTTC
TRBV2	NA	TRBJ2-7	TRBD1	CASSEAGQGYGEQYF	TGTGCCAGCAGTGAAGCGGGACAGGGGTACGGCGAGCAGTACTTC
TRBV27	few	TRBJ2-1	NA	CASSFGLGLGQFF	TGTGCCAGCAGTTTCGGACTGGGATTGGGGCAGTTCTTC
TRBV28	few	TRBJ2-7	NA	CASSLGGAVTGEQYF	TGTGCCAGCAGTTTAGGGGGCGCGGTCACCGGCGAGCAGTACTTC
TRBV5-1	NA	TRBJ2-3	NA	CASSLSGSGDTQYF	TGCGCCAGCAGCTTGTCAGGGTCCGGTGATACGCAGTATTTT
TRBV7-8	few	TRBJ2-7	TRBD1	CASSSRLFDRVYEQYF	TGTGCCAGCAGCTCCCGTTTATTTGACAGGGTTTACGAGCAGTACTTC
TRBV14	NA	TRBJ2-5	NA	CASSPPGTWTQYF	TGTGCCAGCAGCCCCCCAGGGACATGGACCCAGTACTTC
TRBV28	many	TRBJ2-3	TRBD2	CASSASGPVDTQYF	TGTGCCAGCAGCGCTAGCGGCCCCGTAGATACGCAGTATTTT